These 7 T cell receptor beta chains originate from one sample sequenced in a study of cytomegalovirus exposure and HLA in healthy donors. Both 60 Vbeta primers and 13 Jbeta primers went into the PCR. TCRdb's copy holds only in-frame clones and misses some; the assay was immunoSEQ multiplex PCR. The sample yields 190,000 or so clones, 75% to 85% seen once. Sequencing was done on a sample of PBMCs. Source of these receptors: a boy between 10 and 17 years old in good health and CMV-seronegative.

The chain couples TRBV6-4 to TRBJ1-1; D not resolved. Germline-derived CDR1 and CDR2 are MRHNA and SNTAGT. V was cut by 3 bases and J by 4 bases, with 12 bases left in between. The CDR3 spans 14 residues. The CDR3 is CASSESGGRTEAFF. DNA for the CDR3: TGTGCCAGCAGTGAATCAGGCGGGCGCACTGAAGCTTTCTTT.

The J gene is TRBJ2-5, the V gene TRBV27, with TRBD1 identical over 9 bases. Losses at the gene ends were 7 bases for V and 4 bases for J; bases not matched to a gene: 10. CDR1 and CDR2 from the germline V gene are MNHEY and SMNVEV (reference sequence). This CDR3 has 15 amino acids. The DNA of the CDR3 is TGTGCCAGCACCCCCCGCCCGGACAGGGGAGAGACCCAGTACTTC. It is translated as CASTPRPDRGETQYF.

This clone was counted between two and nine times. This chain uses TRBV5-1 with TRBJ1-1; 10 nucleotides match TRBD1. The germline CDR1 and CDR2 sequences are SGHRS and YFSETQ. Losses at the gene ends were 1 base for V and 0 bases for J; bases not matched to a gene: 6. The CDR3 runs to 17 residues. CDR3 nucleotides: TGCGCCAGCAGCTTGATGGGACAGGGGTTGGTGAACACTGAAGCTTTCTTT. Translating it yields CASSLMGQGLVNTEAFF.

The CDR3 loop is CASSLRASGSNHEQYF. CDR3 in DNA: TGTGCCAGCAGCTTAAGGGCTAGCGGGAGTAACCACGAGCAGTACTTC. The chain joins TRBV7-9 to TRBJ2-7, with 10 bases lining up with TRBD2. This CDR3 region has 16 residues. J gave up 5 bases and V 2 bases, and 9 bases lay outside the gene matches. CDR1 and CDR2 (germline): SEHNR, FQNEAQ (reference sequence).

The genes are TRBV7-8 and TRBJ2-1; D is possibly TRBD2 (7 bases). This CDR3 comprises 15 residues. V gave up 1 base and J gave up 3 bases, with 10 bases separating them. The germline gives CDR1 SGHVS, CDR2 FQNEAQ. The CDR3 DNA reads as TGTGCCAGCAGCTTAGAAGGGGGGGACTACAATGAGCAGTTCTTC. Its protein product is CASSLEGGDYNEQFF.

The CDR3 bases are TGTGCCAGCAGTGAATGGGACAGTGATATGGACACTGAAGCTTTCTTT. This sequence encodes CASSEWDSDMDTEAFF. The chain recombines TRBV6-1 with TRBJ1-1; 7 bases fit TRBD1. This CDR3 has 16 amino acids. CDR1 is MNHNS and CDR2 is SASEGT in the germline V gene. The J segment lost 3 bases and the V segment lost 2 bases, leaving 9 bases of the junction unmatched.

This clone was found once. This chain links TRBV7-9 with TRBJ2-1; D not certain. Trimming left V 10 bases short and J 8 bases short, with 15 bases between. The CDR3 extends over 12 amino acids. Germline lookup yields CDR1 SEHNR and CDR2 FQNEAQ (reference sequence). DNA of the CDR3: TGTGCCACCCTATTGACTGAGTATGAGCAGTTCTTC. This translates into CATLLTEYEQFF.